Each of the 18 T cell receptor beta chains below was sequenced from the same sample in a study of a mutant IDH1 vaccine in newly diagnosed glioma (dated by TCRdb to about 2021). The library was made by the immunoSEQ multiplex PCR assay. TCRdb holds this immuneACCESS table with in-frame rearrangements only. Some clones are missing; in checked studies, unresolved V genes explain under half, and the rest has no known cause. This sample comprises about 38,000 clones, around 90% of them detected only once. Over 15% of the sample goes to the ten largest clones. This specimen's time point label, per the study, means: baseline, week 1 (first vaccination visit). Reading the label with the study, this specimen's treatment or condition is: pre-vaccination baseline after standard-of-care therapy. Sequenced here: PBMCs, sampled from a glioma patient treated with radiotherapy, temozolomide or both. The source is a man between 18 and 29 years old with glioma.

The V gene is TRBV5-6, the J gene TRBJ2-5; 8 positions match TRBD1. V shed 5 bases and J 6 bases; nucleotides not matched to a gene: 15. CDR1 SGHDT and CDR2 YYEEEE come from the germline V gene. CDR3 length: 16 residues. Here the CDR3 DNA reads TGTGCCAGCAGAGGTGGGGTGGACAGGGCTACGCAGACCCAGTACTTC. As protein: CASRGGVDRATQTQYF.

As DNA, the CDR3 is TGCAGCGTTGGGCAGGGGGGCTCCTACAATGAGCAGTTCTTC. It yields the protein CSVGQGGSYNEQFF. The rearrangement links TRBV29-1 to TRBJ2-1; weak D call: TRBD1 (7 bases). V shed 4 bases and J shed 0 bases, with 10 bases lying between them. The CDR3 has 14 amino acids. Per germline, CDR1 SQVTM and CDR2 ANQGSEA.

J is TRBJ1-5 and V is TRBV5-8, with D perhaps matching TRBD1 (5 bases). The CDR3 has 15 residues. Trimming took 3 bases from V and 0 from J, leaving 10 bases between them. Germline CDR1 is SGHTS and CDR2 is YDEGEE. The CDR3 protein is CASSSRDFSNQPQHF. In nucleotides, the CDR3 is TGTGCCAGCAGCTCCCGGGACTTTAGCAATCAGCCCCAGCATTTT. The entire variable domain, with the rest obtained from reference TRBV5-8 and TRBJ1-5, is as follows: EAGVTQSPTHLIKTRGQQATLRCSPISGHTSVYWYQQALGLGLQFLLWYDEGEERNRGNFPPRFSGRQFPNYSSELNVNALELEDSALYLCASSSRDFSNQPQHFGDGTRLSIL.

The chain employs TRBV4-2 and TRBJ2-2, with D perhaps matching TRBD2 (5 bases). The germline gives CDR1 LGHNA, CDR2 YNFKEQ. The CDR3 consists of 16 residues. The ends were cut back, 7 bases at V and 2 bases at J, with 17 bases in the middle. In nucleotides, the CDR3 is TGTGCCAGCATGGAGCGGAAGGGCCATAACACCGGGGAGCTGTTTTTT. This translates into CASMERKGHNTGELFF.

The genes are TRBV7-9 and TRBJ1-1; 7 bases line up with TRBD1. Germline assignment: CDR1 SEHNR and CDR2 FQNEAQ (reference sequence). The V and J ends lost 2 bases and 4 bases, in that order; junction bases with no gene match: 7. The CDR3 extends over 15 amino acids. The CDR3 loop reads CASSLHAGGGTEAFF. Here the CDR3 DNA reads TGTGCCAGCAGCTTACATGCAGGGGGAGGCACTGAAGCTTTCTTT.

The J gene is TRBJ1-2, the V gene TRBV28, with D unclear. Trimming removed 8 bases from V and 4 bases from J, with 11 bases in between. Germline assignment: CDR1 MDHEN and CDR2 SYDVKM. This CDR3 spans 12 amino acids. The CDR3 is CASSQRGYGYTF. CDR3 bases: TGTGCCAGCTCACAGCGGGGCTATGGCTACACCTTC.

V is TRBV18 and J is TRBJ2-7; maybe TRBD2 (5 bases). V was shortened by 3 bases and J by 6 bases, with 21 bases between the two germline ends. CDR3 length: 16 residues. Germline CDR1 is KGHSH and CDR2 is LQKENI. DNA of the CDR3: TGTGCCAGCTCACCGGTACGAACGGCGGGCTTCGGCGAGCAGTACTTC. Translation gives CASSPVRTAGFGEQYF. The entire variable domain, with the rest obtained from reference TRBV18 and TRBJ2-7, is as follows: NAGVMQNPRHLVRRRGQEARLRCSPMKGHSHVYWYRQLPEEGLKFMVYLQKENIIDESGMPKERFSAEFPKEGPSILRIQQVVRGDSAAYFCASSPVRTAGFGEQYFGPGTRLTVT.

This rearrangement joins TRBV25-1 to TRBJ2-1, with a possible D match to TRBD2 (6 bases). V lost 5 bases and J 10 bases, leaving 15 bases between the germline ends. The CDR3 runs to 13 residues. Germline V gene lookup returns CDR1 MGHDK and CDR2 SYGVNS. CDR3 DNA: TGTGCCAGCAGTACACCGGGACTCACAGAGCAGTTCTTC. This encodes CASSTPGLTEQFF.

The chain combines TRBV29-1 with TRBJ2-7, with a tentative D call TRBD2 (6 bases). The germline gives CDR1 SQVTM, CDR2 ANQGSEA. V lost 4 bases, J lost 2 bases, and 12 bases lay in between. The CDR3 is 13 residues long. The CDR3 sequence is CSVGLGHPYEQYF. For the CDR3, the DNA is TGCAGCGTTGGACTAGGACATCCCTACGAGCAGTACTTC.

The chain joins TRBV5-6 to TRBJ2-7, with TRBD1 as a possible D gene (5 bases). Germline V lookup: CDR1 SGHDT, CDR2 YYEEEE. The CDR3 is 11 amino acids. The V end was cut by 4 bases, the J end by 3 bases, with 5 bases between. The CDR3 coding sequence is TGTGCCAGCAGCCAGGGCTACGAGCAGTACTTC. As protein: CASSQGYEQYF.

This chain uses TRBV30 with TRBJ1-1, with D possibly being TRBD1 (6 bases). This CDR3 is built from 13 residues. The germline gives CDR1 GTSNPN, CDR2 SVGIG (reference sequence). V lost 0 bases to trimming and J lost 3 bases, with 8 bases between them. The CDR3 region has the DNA TGTGCCTGGAGTGTAGCAGGGGACACTGAAGCTTTCTTT. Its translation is CAWSVAGDTEAFF.

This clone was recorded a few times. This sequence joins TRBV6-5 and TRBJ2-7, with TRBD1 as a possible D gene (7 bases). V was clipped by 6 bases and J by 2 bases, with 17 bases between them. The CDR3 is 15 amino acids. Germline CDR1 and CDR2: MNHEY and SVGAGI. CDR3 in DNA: TGTGCCAGCAGCCGCGGGGACAGTCAAACCTACGAGCAGTACTTC. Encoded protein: CASSRGDSQTYEQYF.

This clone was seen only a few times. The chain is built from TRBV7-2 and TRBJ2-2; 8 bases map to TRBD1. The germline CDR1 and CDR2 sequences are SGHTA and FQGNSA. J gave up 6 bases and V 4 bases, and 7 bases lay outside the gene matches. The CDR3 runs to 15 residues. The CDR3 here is CASSSRQGRSGELFF. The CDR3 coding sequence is TGTGCCAGCAGCTCTCGACAGGGGCGGTCCGGGGAGCTGTTTTTT.

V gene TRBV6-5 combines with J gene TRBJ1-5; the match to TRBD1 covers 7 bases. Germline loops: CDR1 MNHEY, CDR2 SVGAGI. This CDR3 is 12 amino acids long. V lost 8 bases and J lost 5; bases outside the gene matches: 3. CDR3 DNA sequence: TGTGCCAGCCGAACAGGGGATCAGCCCCAGCATTTT. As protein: CASRTGDQPQHF.

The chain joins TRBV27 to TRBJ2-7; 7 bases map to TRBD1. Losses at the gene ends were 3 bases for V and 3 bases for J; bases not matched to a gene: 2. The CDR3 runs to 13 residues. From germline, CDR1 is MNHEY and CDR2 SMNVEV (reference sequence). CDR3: CASSFTGVYEQYF. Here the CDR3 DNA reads TGTGCCAGCAGTTTTACAGGGGTCTACGAGCAGTACTTC.

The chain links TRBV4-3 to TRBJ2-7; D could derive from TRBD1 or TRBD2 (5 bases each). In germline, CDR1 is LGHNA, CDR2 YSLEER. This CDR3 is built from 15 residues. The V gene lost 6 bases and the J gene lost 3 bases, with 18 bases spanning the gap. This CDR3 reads CASSPGAGSRYEQYF. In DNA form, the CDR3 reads TGCGCCAGCAGTCCCGGGGCCGGATCGCGCTACGAGCAGTACTTC.

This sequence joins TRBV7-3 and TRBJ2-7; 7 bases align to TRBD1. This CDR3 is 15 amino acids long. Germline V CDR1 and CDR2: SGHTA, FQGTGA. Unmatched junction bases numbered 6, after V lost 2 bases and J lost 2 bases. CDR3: CASSLGPGGTYEQYF. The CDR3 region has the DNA TGTGCCAGCAGCTTAGGGCCAGGGGGTACCTACGAGCAGTACTTC.

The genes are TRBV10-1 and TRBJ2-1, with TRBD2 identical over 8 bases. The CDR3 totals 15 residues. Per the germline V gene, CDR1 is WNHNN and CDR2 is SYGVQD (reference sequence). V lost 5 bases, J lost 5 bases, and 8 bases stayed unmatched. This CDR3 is CASSSGSRGNNEQFF. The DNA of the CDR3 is TGCGCCAGCAGTAGCGGGAGCCGAGGTAACAATGAGCAGTTCTTC.